The clone carrying this TCR beta chain appeared a few times. The data derive from a study of neurological immune-mediated disorders. Time point noted: longitudinal time-point 3. TCRdb re-called the 5' RACE reads with MiXCR, one entry per CDR3 protein. The table lists around 100,000 distinct CDR3 sequences, under 14% of them singletons. Per germline, CDR1 SGHRS and CDR2 YFSETQ. V was pared by 3 bases and J by 5 bases, with 6 bases of the junction left unmatched. The CDR3 runs 15 residues. The clonotype originates from a female donor with HTLV-1-associated myelopathy (HAM/TSP). Sequencing used PBMCs. The rearrangement links TRBV5-1 to TRBJ2-3, with 10 bases that match TRBD2. DNA of the CDR3: TGCGCCAGCAGCTCATCAGCGGGGGGGCAAGATACGCAGTATTTT. Protein product: CASSSSAGGQDTQYF.